Each of the 16 T cell receptor beta chains below was sequenced from the same sample in a study of human T cells and chemical hapten exposure. Documented time point: pre-sensitization, week 0. Stated treatment: therapeutic diphenylcyclopropenone sensitization with weekly scalp DPC. TCRdb independently ran MiXCR on the RACE reads; one entry per CDR3 protein. The table records tens of thousands of distinct CDR3 sequences, roughly 9.1% of them present only once. The sequencing here drew on whole blood, taken in connection with sensitization to the hapten diphenylcyclopropenone (DPC). The receptors originated from a middle-aged woman with alopecia areata. Some clones in this sample may be carry-over from other donors' samples.

This clonotype was picked up a small number of times. This rearrangement joins TRBV27 to TRBJ1-6, with 7 bases that match TRBD1. The CDR3 runs 17 residues. The J segment lost 9 bases and the V segment lost 0 bases, leaving 11 bases of the junction unmatched. Germline V lookup: CDR1 MNHEY, CDR2 SMNVEV (reference sequence). Here the CDR3 reads CASSLSLTGTALSPLHF. CDR3 in DNA: TGTGCCAGCAGTTTATCACTGACCGGGACAGCCCTTTCACCCCTCCACTTT.

There are many counts of this clonotype. The V call is TRBV6-5, the J call TRBJ2-2; perhaps D is TRBD1 or TRBD2 (5 bases each). The germline CDR1 and CDR2 sequences are MNHEY and SVGAGI. The CDR3 runs to 16 residues. The ends were cut back, 6 bases at V and 1 base at J, with 15 bases in the middle. CDR3 protein: CASRSRGEVNTGELFF. The CDR3 DNA follows: TGTGCCAGCAGATCCCGGGGCGAAGTGAACACCGGGGAGCTGTTTTTT.

This rearrangement joins TRBV20-1 to TRBJ1-5; 11 nucleotides line up with TRBD1. V lost 0 bases, J lost 4 bases, and 11 bases stayed unmatched. This CDR3 contains 18 residues. From germline, CDR1 is DFQATT and CDR2 SNEGSKA (reference sequence). CDR3 region: CSARDSRTGGAGNQPQHF. The CDR3 DNA reads TGCAGTGCTAGAGATAGCAGGACAGGGGGCGCGGGGAATCAGCCCCAGCATTTT.

This clonotype appeared many times. The chain combines TRBV3-1 with TRBJ1-6; no firm D call. CDR3 length equals 14 residues. Between the trimmed V and J ends, which lost 4 bases and 6 bases, there was a span of 10 bases. The V gene's germline CDR1 is LGHDT and CDR2 YNNKEL (reference sequence). As DNA, the CDR3 is TGTGCCAGCAGCCTGGGATCCCTTAATTCACCCCTCCACTTT. This translates into CASSLGSLNSPLHF.

The rearrangement joins TRBV7-9 to TRBJ1-5; a possible D gene is TRBD1 (6 bases). Trimming took 4 bases from V and 7 from J, leaving 17 bases between them. The germline V gene encodes CDR1 SEHNR and CDR2 FQNEAQ (reference sequence). This CDR3 is built from 15 residues. The CDR3 sequence: CASSSTGQLRQPQHF. The CDR3, as DNA: TGTGCCAGCAGCTCAACGGGACAATTAAGGCAGCCCCAGCATTTT.

This clonotype was seen once. This sequence joins TRBV28 and TRBJ1-1; D gene ambiguous. V lost 3 bases and J lost 8, with 7 bases in between. The CDR3 runs to 11 residues. CDR1 and CDR2 (germline): MDHEN, SYDVKM. CDR3 nucleotides: TGTGCCAGCAGTTTCTCCTTAGAAGCTTTCTTT. This sequence encodes CASSFSLEAFF.

The table lists this clonotype with many counts. The chain is built from TRBV4-2 and TRBJ2-3, with D tentatively TRBD2 (6 bases). This CDR3 contains 19 residues. Germline V CDR1 and CDR2: LGHNA, YNFKEQ. Trimming removed 3 bases from V and 4 bases from J, with 26 bases in between. This chain's CDR3 is CASSHPGAGPGQGADTQYF. The CDR3, as DNA: TGTGCCAGCAGCCATCCCGGGGCGGGGCCAGGGCAAGGGGCAGATACGCAGTATTTT.

The chain is built from TRBV6-2 or TRBV6-3 and TRBJ2-6; TRBD1 might be the D (6 bases). Trimming removed 8 bases at V and 1 base at J, with 9 bases between. The CDR3 loop spans 14 amino acids. Looked up from germline, CDR1 is MNHEY and CDR2 is SVGEGT. The DNA of the CDR3 is TGTGCCAGCTTGAGGGGGTCTGGGGCCAACGTCCTGACTTTC. It codes for CASLRGSGANVLTF.

This clonotype was picked up many times. The V and J genes are TRBV7-2 and TRBJ2-4; D is uncertain. The CDR3 covers 13 residues. Germline lookup yields CDR1 SGHTA and CDR2 FQGNSA. V lost 2 bases and J 7 bases, leaving 9 bases between the germline ends. DNA of the CDR3: TGTGCCAGCAGCTTACGACCAGAGAACATTCAGTACTTC. This sequence encodes CASSLRPENIQYF.

This clonotype has more than one count but fewer than ten. The V call is TRBV10-3, the J call TRBJ2-6; no reliable D call. The CDR3 is 14 amino acids. V was clipped by 3 bases and J by 0 bases, with 3 bases between them. Germline V gene lookup returns CDR1 ENHRY and CDR2 SYGVKD. CDR3 in DNA: TGTGCCATCAGTGATCCCTCTGGGGCCAACGTCCTGACTTTC. Protein: CAISDPSGANVLTF.

This clonotype has more than one count but fewer than ten. The chain carries TRBV7-6 and TRBJ1-2, with 8 bases lining up with TRBD1. Per the germline V gene, CDR1 is SGHVS and CDR2 is FNYEAQ. The CDR3 totals 12 residues. With 6 bases clipped from V and 9 bases from J, the junction kept 6 bases outside the gene matches. For the CDR3, the DNA is TGTGCCAGCAGTTCGCAGGGGGCTAGCTACACCTTC. Protein sequence: CASSSQGASYTF.

This clonotype was seen a handful of times. The chain has TRBV18 and TRBJ2-7; D is uncertain. The CDR3 is 14 residues long. Germline CDR1 is KGHSH and CDR2 is LQKENI. Trimming left V 4 bases short and J 0 bases short, with 10 bases between. The CDR3 DNA reads TGTGCCAGCTCACTGGACGGTTTCTCCTACGAGCAGTACTTC. As protein: CASSLDGFSYEQYF.

The chain employs TRBV19 and TRBJ1-6; possibly TRBD1 for D (5 bases). Between the trimmed V and J ends, which lost 6 bases and 7 bases, there was a span of 13 bases. Germline V gene sequence: CDR1 LNHDA, CDR2 SQIVND (reference sequence). The CDR3 extends over 14 amino acids. The CDR3 is CASSPRGTNSPLHF. CDR3 in DNA: TGTGCCAGTAGCCCTCGCGGGACCAATTCACCCCTCCACTTT.

The J gene is TRBJ2-7, the V gene TRBV3-2; the D call of TRBD1 is as the table states it, not checked on the DNA. TRBV3-2 is flagged as a pseudogene. The length of the CDR3 is 14 residues. In DNA, the CDR3 is TGTGCCAGCAGCCAGCCGGACAGAGATTACGAGCAGTACTTC. Protein: CASSQPDRDYEQYF.

The chain carries TRBV28 and TRBJ1-3, with unresolved D. Trimming took off 5 bases at V and 7 bases at J, with 15 bases between the two ends. The CDR3 is made up of 14 amino acids. CDR1 is MDHEN, CDR2 SYDVKM, per germline. The CDR3 region has the DNA TGTGCCAGCAGTCCTCCGACATCCCCGAACACCATATATTTT. Encoded protein: CASSPPTSPNTIYF. Full variable domain (rest looked up from reference TRBV28 and TRBJ1-3): DVKVTQSSRYLVKRTGEKVFLECVQDMDHENMFWYRQDPGLGLRLIYFSYDVKMKEKGDIPEGYSVSREKKERFSLILESASTNQTSMYLCASSPPTSPNTIYFGEGSWLTVV.

This clonotype occurred many times. The chain links TRBV6-5 to TRBJ1-1; 7 bases align to TRBD1. After removal of 11 bases from V and 0 bases from J, the junction contained 6 bases not matched to a gene. The germline V gene has CDR1 MNHEY and CDR2 SVGAGI. The CDR3 is 13 amino acids. The CDR3 loop is CAAHRGMNTEAFF. As DNA, the CDR3 is TGTGCCGCCCACAGGGGAATGAACACTGAAGCTTTCTTT.